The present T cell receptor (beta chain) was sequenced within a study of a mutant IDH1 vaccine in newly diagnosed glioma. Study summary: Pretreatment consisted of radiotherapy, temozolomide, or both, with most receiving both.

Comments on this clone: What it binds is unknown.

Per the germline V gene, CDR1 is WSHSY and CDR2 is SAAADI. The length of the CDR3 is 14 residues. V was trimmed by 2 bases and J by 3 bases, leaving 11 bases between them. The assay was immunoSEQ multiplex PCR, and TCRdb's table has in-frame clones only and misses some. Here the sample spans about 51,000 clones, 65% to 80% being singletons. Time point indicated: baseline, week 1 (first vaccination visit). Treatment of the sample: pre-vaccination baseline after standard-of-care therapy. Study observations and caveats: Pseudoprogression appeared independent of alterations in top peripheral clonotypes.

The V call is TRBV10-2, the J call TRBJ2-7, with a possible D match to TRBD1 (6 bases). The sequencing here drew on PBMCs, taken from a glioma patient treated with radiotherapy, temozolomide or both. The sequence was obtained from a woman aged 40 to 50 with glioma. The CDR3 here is CASSEPGEGYEQYF. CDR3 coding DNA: TGCGCCAGCAGTGAGCCAGGGGAAGGCTACGAGCAGTACTTC.